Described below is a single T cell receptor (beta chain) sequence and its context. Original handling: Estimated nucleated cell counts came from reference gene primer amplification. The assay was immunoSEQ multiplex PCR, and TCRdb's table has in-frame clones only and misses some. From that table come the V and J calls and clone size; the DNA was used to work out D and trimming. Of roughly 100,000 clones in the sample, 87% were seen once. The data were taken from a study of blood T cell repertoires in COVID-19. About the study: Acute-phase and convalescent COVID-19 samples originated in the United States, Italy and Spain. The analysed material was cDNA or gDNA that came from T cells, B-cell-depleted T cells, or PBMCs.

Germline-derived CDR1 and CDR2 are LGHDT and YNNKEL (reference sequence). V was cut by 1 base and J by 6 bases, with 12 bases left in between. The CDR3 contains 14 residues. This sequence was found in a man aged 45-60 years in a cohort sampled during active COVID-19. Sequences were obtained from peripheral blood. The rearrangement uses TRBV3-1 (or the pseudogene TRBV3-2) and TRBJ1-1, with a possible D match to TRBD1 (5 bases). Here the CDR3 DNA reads TGTGCCAGCAGCCAAGGGTGGGGCAGCGCTGAAGCTTTCTTT. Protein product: CASSQGWGSAEAFF.